This paragraph reports one T cell receptor (beta chain). Germline V gives CDR1 LGHNA, CDR2 YNFKEQ. There are 16 residues in the CDR3. Trimming cost V 4 bases and J 6 bases, with 20 bases left between them. This record belongs to a study of siplizumab effects on memory and regulatory T cells. TCR templates, about 97,000 per sample, were assayed. Libraries were prepared by immunoSEQ multiplex PCR; TCRdb keeps only in-frame clonotypes and omits some of them. Of fewer than 110,000 clones listed, 80% to 95% are singletons. J is TRBJ2-3 and V is TRBV4-2; TRBD2 is a possible D gene (5 bases). The receptor comes from a human donor in good health. The sequenced sample was non-Treg CD4+ T cells sorted from blood. CDR3 protein: CASSRKEADPGDTQYF. In DNA form, the CDR3 reads TGTGCCAGCAGCCGAAAGGAAGCGGACCCGGGGGATACGCAGTATTTT.